One and the same sample provided the 6 T cell receptor beta chains below, sequenced in a study of glioma-infiltrating T cells. Amplification of TCR alpha and beta CDR3 regions from RNA used iRepertoire nested multiplex PCR. A single record per CDR3 protein comes from TCRdb applying MiXCR to the multiplex PCR reads. The table includes about 130,000 distinct CDR3 sequences, roughly 25% detected once. What was sequenced was glioma tissue, nonneoplastic brain tissue, or PBMCs (not recorded which). The source of these receptors is a human donor with low-grade glioma or glioblastoma, undergoing nonglioma brain surgery, or in good health (not recorded which).

This clonotype was seen many times. The rearrangement uses TRBV12-3 or TRBV12-4 and TRBJ1-1; D is unresolved. The CDR3 spans 14 residues. V lost 1 base and J 4 bases, leaving 10 bases between the germline ends. CDR3 nucleotide sequence: TGTGCCAGCAGTTTAGGGGTAATGGGCACTGAAGCTTTCTTT. It translates to CASSLGVMGTEAFF.

On this clonotype itself: With a much larger clone just one base away, this may be a read error. The chain links TRBV6-2 or TRBV6-3 to TRBJ2-7; a weak D match, TRBD2 (5 bases). The CDR3 consists of 14 residues. Trimming cost V 7 bases and J 4 bases, with 17 bases left between them. From germline, CDR1 is MNHEY and CDR2 SVGEGT. DNA for the CDR3: TGTGCCAGCAAGATTGGACTGGAACGATACGAGCAGTACTTC. Amino acid sequence: CASKIGLERYEQYF.

There are many counts of this clonotype. The rearrangement uses TRBV6-2 or TRBV6-3 and TRBJ1-1; 7 bases line up with TRBD1. The CDR3 sequence is 15 residues long. The germline CDR1 and CDR2 sequences are MNHEY and SVGEGT. J lost 5 bases, V lost 2 bases, and 8 bases had no gene match. CDR3 coding DNA: TGTGCCAGCAGTTACATGAACAGGGGTGATACTGAAGCTTTCTTT. Its translation: CASSYMNRGDTEAFF.

This clonotype was seen repeatedly, ten times or more. The chain carries TRBV2 and TRBJ2-5; no reliable D call. The CDR3 length is 11 residues. V was cut by 2 bases and J by 4 bases, with 2 bases left in between. Germline lookup yields CDR1 SNHLY and CDR2 FYNNEI. CDR3 loop: CASSERETQYF. The CDR3 DNA follows: TGTGCCAGCAGTGAACGAGAGACCCAGTACTTC.

Worth noting for this clonotype: This could be a read error, since a much larger clone is one nucleotide away. This sequence joins TRBV3-1 and TRBJ1-1; possibly TRBD1 for D (6 bases). V shed 4 bases and J shed 4 bases, with 10 bases lying between them. The germline CDR1 and CDR2 sequences are LGHDT and YNNKEL (reference sequence). This CDR3 is built from 13 residues. CDR3 protein: CASSPQGGTEAFF. CDR3 coding DNA: TGTGCCAGCAGCCCCCAAGGGGGCACTGAAGCTTTCTTT.

This clonotype was seen a handful of times. This clone may be a read error of a much larger clone one base away. The genes are TRBV20-1 and TRBJ2-7; tentatively, D is TRBD1 (6 bases). CDR3 size: 15 residues. Per the germline V gene, CDR1 is DFQATT and CDR2 is SNEGSKA (reference sequence). Trimming pared 5 bases from V and 0 bases from J, leaving 17 bases between. DNA of the CDR3: TGCAGTGCTGGAAATCTACAGGGTACCTCCTACGAGCAGTACTTC. This codes for CSAGNLQGTSYEQYF.